The 18 T cell receptor beta chains in this list originate from one sample, sequenced in a study of cytomegalovirus exposure and HLA in healthy donors. In the PCR, 60 Vbeta and 13 Jbeta primers were used. Data came from immunoSEQ multiplex PCR; TCRdb stores just in-frame clones and leaves some out. Of about 180,000 clones in the sample, over 65% are singletons; the top ten hold roughly 1.5%. Specimen: PBMCs. The receptors were sampled from a young man in good health and CMV-seronegative.

The genes are TRBV2 and TRBJ2-1, with D unclear. V dropped 6 bases and J dropped 7 bases, with 16 bases sitting between them. This CDR3 is built from 14 residues. Per the germline V gene, CDR1 is SNHLY and CDR2 is FYNNEI. DNA of the CDR3: TGTGCCAGCAGCCTACGTCTAATCGAGAATGAGCAGTTCTTC. Its translation is CASSLRLIENEQFF.

V and J are TRBV18 and TRBJ2-7; TRBD1 matches at 9 bases. The CDR3 length is 15 residues. With 2 bases clipped from V and 4 bases from J, the junction kept 6 bases outside the gene matches. Germline values: CDR1 KGHSH, CDR2 LQKENI. This chain's CDR3 is CASSPTQGARYEQYF. CDR3 nucleotides: TGTGCCAGCTCACCAACACAGGGGGCGAGATACGAGCAGTACTTC.

V is TRBV11-2 and J is TRBJ2-7; 8 positions match TRBD1. The CDR3 is 15 residues long. The junction had 6 bases not matched to a gene; V was cut back by 5 bases and J by 0 bases. Germline CDR1 reads SGHAT; CDR2 reads FQNNGV. CDR3 in DNA: TGTGCCAGCAGCCCCCGGGACAGGAGCTCCTACGAGCAGTACTTC. It encodes CASSPRDRSSYEQYF.

The CDR3 loop reads CASSKKQGYEQYF. The CDR3 DNA follows: TGTGCCAGCAGCAAAAAACAGGGTTACGAGCAGTACTTC. The rearrangement links TRBV27 to TRBJ2-7; possibly TRBD1 for D (6 bases). Trimming stripped 6 bases from V and 4 bases from J, with 13 bases between. The CDR3 totals 13 residues. Per the germline V gene, CDR1 is MNHEY and CDR2 is SMNVEV (reference sequence).

V is TRBV18 and J is TRBJ2-7, with 10 bases aligning to TRBD1. Germline V gene lookup returns CDR1 KGHSH and CDR2 LQKENI. The V segment lost 4 bases and the J segment 2 bases; nucleotides outside the gene matches: 2. CDR3 length: 14 residues. This CDR3 is CASSQGTGAYEQYF. The CDR3 bases are TGTGCCAGCTCACAAGGGACAGGGGCCTACGAGCAGTACTTC.

The chain recombines TRBV19 with TRBJ1-1; D unresolved. The germline CDR1 and CDR2 sequences are LNHDA and SQIVND (reference sequence). Trimming removed 3 bases from V and 0 bases from J, with 11 bases in between. The CDR3 totals 15 residues. The CDR3, as DNA: TGTGCCAGTAGTATGAGGAAGTTCATGAACACTGAAGCTTTCTTT. Its translation: CASSMRKFMNTEAFF.

The genes are TRBV10-3 and TRBJ2-1, with TRBD2 identical over 11 bases. Losses at the gene ends were 0 bases for V and 5 bases for J; bases not matched to a gene: 6. This CDR3 contains 17 residues. Germline values: CDR1 ENHRY, CDR2 SYGVKD. CDR3 sequence: CAISESLAGGTDNEQFF. DNA of the CDR3: TGTGCCATCAGTGAGTCTCTAGCGGGAGGTACAGACAATGAGCAGTTCTTC.

The chain joins TRBV5-1 to TRBJ2-1; D remains ambiguous. CDR3 length: 16 residues. Germline loops: CDR1 SGHRS, CDR2 YFSETQ. V dropped 0 bases and J dropped 3 bases, with 13 bases sitting between them. The CDR3 DNA follows: TGCGCCAGCAGCTTGGGGTTGGGCTCCCTCTACAATGAGCAGTTCTTC. Protein: CASSLGLGSLYNEQFF. Full variable domain (remainder filled in from reference TRBV5-1 and TRBJ2-1): KAGVTQTPRYLIKTRGQQVTLSCSPISGHRSVSWYQQTPGQGLQFLFEYFSETQRNKGNFPGRFSGRQFSNSRSEMNVSTLELGDSALYLCASSLGLGSLYNEQFFGPGTRLTVL.

As to this clone: One end of the junction fails to match germline, which may point to a read error. The chain has TRBV7-7 and TRBJ2-5; a weak D match, TRBD2 (5 bases). The CDR3 is made up of 17 amino acids. Per germline, CDR1 SSHAT and CDR2 FNYEAQ (reference sequence). CDR3 loop: CASSFPPDPWTGETQYF. CDR3 DNA sequence: TGTGCTAGCAGCTTCCCTCCGGACCCCTGGACTGGAGAGACCCAGTACTTC.

The V and J genes are TRBV27 and TRBJ2-7; D call uncertain. The germline V gene has CDR1 MNHEY and CDR2 SMNVEV (reference sequence). This CDR3 is built from 13 residues. Trimming pared 4 bases from V and 0 bases from J, leaving 7 bases between. The CDR3, as DNA: TGTGCCAGCAGTTCCTGGAGCTCCTACGAGCAGTACTTC. It codes for CASSSWSSYEQYF.

The rearrangement uses TRBV19 and TRBJ2-7, with 7 nucleotides matching TRBD1. Losses at the gene ends were 5 bases for V and 3 bases for J; bases not matched to a gene: 4. Germline V gene sequence: CDR1 LNHDA, CDR2 SQIVND (reference sequence). The CDR3 spans 13 residues. DNA of the CDR3: TGTGCCAGTAGTCCTGCAGGGGGCTACGAGCAGTACTTC. Translation gives CASSPAGGYEQYF.

This chain links TRBV11-3 with TRBJ1-1, with D unresolved. Per germline, CDR1 SGHNT and CDR2 YENEEA. The CDR3 extends over 14 amino acids. The V gene lost 3 bases and the J gene lost 0 bases, with 8 bases spanning the gap. The DNA for the CDR3 is TGTGCCAGCAGCTTGACAAGCCTGAACACTGAAGCTTTCTTT. Protein sequence: CASSLTSLNTEAFF.

The CDR3 reads CASSSGSTEAFF. The CDR3 region has the DNA TGTGCCAGCAGCTCAGGGTCGACTGAAGCTTTCTTT. V and J are TRBV9 and TRBJ1-1; D may be TRBD1 (5 bases). V lost 4 bases to trimming and J lost 5 bases, with 9 bases between them. CDR1 SGDLS and CDR2 YYNGEE come from the germline V gene. The CDR3 loop spans 12 amino acids.

The J gene is TRBJ2-1, the V gene TRBV7-3; the match to TRBD2 covers 14 bases. Germline V gene data show CDR1 as SGHTA and CDR2 as FQGTGA. V was clipped by 0 bases and J by 4 bases; unmatched bases: 2. The CDR3 consists of 17 residues. The CDR3 DNA reads TGTGCCAGCAGCTTAACCGGGACTAGCGGGGGTTACAATGAGCAGTTCTTC. Its protein product is CASSLTGTSGGYNEQFF.

The chain has TRBV18 and TRBJ2-5, with D unclear. Trimming took off 6 bases at V and 0 bases at J, with 5 bases between the two ends. Germline assignment: CDR1 KGHSH and CDR2 LQKENI. The CDR3 runs 12 residues. The CDR3 DNA reads TGTGCCAGCTCCGAGTACCAAGAGACCCAGTACTTC. Translation: CASSEYQETQYF.

This clone was seen more than once but under ten times. The chain combines TRBV19 with TRBJ1-1; a possible D gene is TRBD1 (5 bases). Germline V gene lookup returns CDR1 LNHDA and CDR2 SQIVND (reference sequence). This CDR3 region has 15 residues. V lost 4 bases and J lost 7, with 19 bases in between. In DNA, the CDR3 is TGTGCCAGTAGTACTCCCGGGGGGTGGCTTAATGAAGCTTTCTTT. It codes for CASSTPGGWLNEAFF.

The gene calls are TRBV6-1 and TRBJ2-1; the D gene is possibly TRBD1 (6 bases). Germline values: CDR1 MNHNS, CDR2 SASEGT. CDR3 length: 15 amino acids. Trimming shortened V by 10 bases and J by 0 bases, and 16 bases separated the two germline ends. The CDR3 loop reads CATRGQGSSYNEQFF. The CDR3 DNA is TGTGCCACCAGGGGTCAGGGATCCTCCTACAATGAGCAGTTCTTC.

J is TRBJ1-5 and V is TRBV28, with TRBD1 matching 9 bases. The CDR3 runs to 15 residues. Germline CDR1 MDHEN, CDR2 SYDVKM. V lost 2 bases and J lost 4; bases outside the gene matches: 3. CDR3 bases: TGTGCCAGCAGTTTAAGTGGGACAGGGAATCAGCCCCAGCATTTT. This encodes CASSLSGTGNQPQHF.